These T cell receptor beta chains were read from a single sample in a study of blood T cell repertoires in COVID-19. Clones were read by immunoSEQ multiplex PCR, and TCRdb kept only the in-frame ones, dropping some. The sample holds about 120,000 clones, around 80% seen once. The sequenced sample consisted of peripheral blood. Every receptor here comes from an elderly woman with acute or convalescent COVID-19. CDR3s include the opening cysteine and the closing phenylalanine or tryptophan.

TRBV27	TRBJ1-2	CASSSTGGWGYTF
TRBV20-1	TRBJ2-3	CSAVTSYTQYF
TRBV5-1	TRBJ1-5	CASSLGGTVDQPQHF
TRBV6-6	TRBJ2-1	CASRGQGYLVNEQFF
TRBV6-1	TRBJ2-3	CASSEDRGADTQYF
TRBV3-1/TRBV3-2	TRBJ2-7	CASSQSLAGKNEQYF
TRBV4-3	TRBJ2-1	CASSQDWGLRAGGRYNEQFF
TRBV30	TRBJ1-1	CAWSVRGRGGNTEAFF
TRBV28	TRBJ2-5	CAGRASAQETQYF
TRBV4-1	TRBJ2-1	CASSQGLAGTGEQFF
TRBV20-1	TRBJ1-1	CSASAPGARSNTEAFF
TRBV10-1	TRBJ1-6	CASTTGGDRGNSPLHF
TRBV5-1	TRBJ1-2	CASSSEGQGYGYTF
TRBV5-4	TRBJ1-2	CASSLPWGGTDGYTF
TRBV7-6	TRBJ2-1	CASSLVLAGDEQFF
TRBV9	TRBJ1-1	CASSSGQGLLTEAFF
TRBV10-3	TRBJ1-1	CAIREDRGTEAFF
TRBV6-6	TRBJ1-6	CASRLRGSPLHF
TRBV7-9	TRBJ2-6	CASSSTLSGANVLTF
TRBV30	TRBJ1-2	CAWSVNGGLGYTF
TRBV9	TRBJ1-2	CASSGAGYNYGYTF
TRBV5-8	TRBJ1-4	CASSSWTGGREKLFF
TRBV2	TRBJ1-1	CASSPKKGYTEAFF
TRBV19	TRBJ1-6	CATNDRGDNSPLHF
TRBV7-9	TRBJ1-1	CASSRENTEAFF
TRBV9	TRBJ2-7	CASSPSGSYEQYF
TRBV2	TRBJ2-7	CASSLGAPTYEQYF
TRBV30	TRBJ1-2	CAWSPGGSRGYTF
TRBV5-1	TRBJ2-1	CASSLGGGTYNEQFF
TRBV12-3/TRBV12-4	TRBJ1-1	CASSFRGLGAFF
TRBV9	TRBJ2-1	CASSGGLASYNEQFF
TRBV27	TRBJ2-7	CASSFGTGSYEQYF
TRBV18	TRBJ2-2	CASLGQFGTGELFF
TRBV6-6	TRBJ1-2	CASLKDSAMGGYTF
TRBV18	TRBJ2-7	CASSAGTVVSYEQYF
TRBV7-3	TRBJ1-2	CASSLAGGERYGYTF
TRBV19	TRBJ1-5	CASSIRTGFIDQPQHF
TRBV5-1	TRBJ2-7	CASSLTGTEYYEQYF
TRBV5-1	TRBJ1-1	CASSLEQGARDTEAFF
TRBV2	TRBJ2-3	CASSQTSGRADTQYF
TRBV3-1/TRBV3-2	TRBJ2-7	CASSRQDGSTYEQYF
TRBV4-1	TRBJ2-7	CASRAYSGRGYEQYF
TRBV5-4	TRBJ2-3	CASSSGLAGKTDTQYF
TRBV9	TRBJ1-2	CASSVSSSHGDYYGYTF
TRBV7-2	TRBJ1-2	CASSLGAGEGIYGYTF
TRBV6-5	TRBJ1-1	CASTSGGGSFRLPFF
TRBV2	TRBJ2-3	CASSGDRTSTDTQYF